This T cell receptor (beta chain) was sequenced during a study of CD8 T cells in Susac syndrome. Regarding the study as a whole: The study acknowledged a relatively small number of individuals in its TCR sequencing and HLA analysis.

On this clonotype itself: As yet, its antigen is unknown.

V lost 0 bases to trimming and J lost 10 bases, with 16 bases between them. Germline-derived CDR1 and CDR2 are LGHDT and YNNKEL (reference sequence). This CDR3 is 16 amino acids long. The authors reverse transcribed about 0.5 to 1 ug RNA with random hexamers. The method of amplification for TCR beta CDR3 was immunoSEQ multiplex PCR, covering 54 Vbeta and 13 Jbeta. MiXCR, applied by TCRdb to the immunoSEQ multiplex PCR reads, yields one record per CDR3 protein. The repertoire holds about 430,000 distinct CDR3 sequences, with 75% to 90% as singletons. Sequenced: CD8+ T cells from PBMCs. The receptor was isolated from a human donor with multiple sclerosis. The rearrangement joins TRBV3-1 to TRBJ1-6; D is ambiguous. CDR3 amino acids: CASSQDSSGFGSPLHF. In DNA, the CDR3 is TGTGCCAGCAGCCAAGATTCGTCAGGTTTCGGCTCACCCCTCCACTTT.